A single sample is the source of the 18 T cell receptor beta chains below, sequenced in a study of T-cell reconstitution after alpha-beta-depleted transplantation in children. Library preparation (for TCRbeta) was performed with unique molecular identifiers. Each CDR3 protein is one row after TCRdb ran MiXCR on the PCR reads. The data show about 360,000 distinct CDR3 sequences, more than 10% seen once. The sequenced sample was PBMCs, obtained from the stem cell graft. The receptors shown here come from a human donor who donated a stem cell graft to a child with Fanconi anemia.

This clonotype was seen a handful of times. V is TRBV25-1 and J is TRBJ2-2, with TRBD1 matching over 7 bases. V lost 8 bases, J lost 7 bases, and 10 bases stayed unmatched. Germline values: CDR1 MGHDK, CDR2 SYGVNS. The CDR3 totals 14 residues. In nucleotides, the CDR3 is TGTGCCAGCCAGGGGGTGGGGCCCAGCGGGGAGCTGTTTTTT. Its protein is CASQGVGPSGELFF.

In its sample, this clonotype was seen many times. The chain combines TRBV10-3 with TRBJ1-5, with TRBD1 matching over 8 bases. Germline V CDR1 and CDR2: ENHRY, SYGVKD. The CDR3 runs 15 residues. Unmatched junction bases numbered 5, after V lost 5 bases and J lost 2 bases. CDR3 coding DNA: TGTGCCATCAGTAGTGTGACAGGGGGCAATCAGCCCCAGCATTTT. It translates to CAISSVTGGNQPQHF.

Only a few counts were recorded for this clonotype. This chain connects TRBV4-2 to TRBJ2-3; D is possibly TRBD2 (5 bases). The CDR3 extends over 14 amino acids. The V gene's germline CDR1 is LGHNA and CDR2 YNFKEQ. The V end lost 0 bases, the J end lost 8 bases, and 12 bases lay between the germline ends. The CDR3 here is CASSQELSEATQYF. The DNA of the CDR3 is TGTGCCAGCAGCCAAGAATTATCGGAGGCTACGCAGTATTTT.

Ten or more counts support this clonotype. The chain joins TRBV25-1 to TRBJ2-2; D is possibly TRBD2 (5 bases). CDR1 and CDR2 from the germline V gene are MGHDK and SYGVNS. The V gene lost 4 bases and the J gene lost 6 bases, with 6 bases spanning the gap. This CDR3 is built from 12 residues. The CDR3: CASSAGAGELFF. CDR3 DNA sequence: TGTGCCAGCAGTGCCGGGGCCGGGGAGCTGTTTTTT.

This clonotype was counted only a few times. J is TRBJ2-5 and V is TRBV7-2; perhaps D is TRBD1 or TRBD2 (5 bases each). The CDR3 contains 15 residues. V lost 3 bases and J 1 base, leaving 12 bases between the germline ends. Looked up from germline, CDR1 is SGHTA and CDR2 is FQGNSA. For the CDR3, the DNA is TGTGCCAGCAGCTTTAGAGGGGCCCCCCAAGAGACCCAGTACTTC. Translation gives CASSFRGAPQETQYF.

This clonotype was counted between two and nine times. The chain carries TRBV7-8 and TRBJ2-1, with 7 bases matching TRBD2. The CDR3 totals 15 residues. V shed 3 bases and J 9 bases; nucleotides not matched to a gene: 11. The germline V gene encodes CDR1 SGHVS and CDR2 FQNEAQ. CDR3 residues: CASSFREGTVGEQFF. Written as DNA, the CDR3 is TGTGCCAGCAGCTTCAGGGAGGGGACCGTGGGTGAGCAGTTCTTC.

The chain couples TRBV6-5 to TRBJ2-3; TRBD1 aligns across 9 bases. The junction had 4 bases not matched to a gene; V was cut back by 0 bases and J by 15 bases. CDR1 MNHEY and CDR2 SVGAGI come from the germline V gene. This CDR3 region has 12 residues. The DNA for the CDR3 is TGTGCCAGCAGTTACTCGGGGACAGGGTTCTATTTT. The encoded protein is CASSYSGTGFYF.

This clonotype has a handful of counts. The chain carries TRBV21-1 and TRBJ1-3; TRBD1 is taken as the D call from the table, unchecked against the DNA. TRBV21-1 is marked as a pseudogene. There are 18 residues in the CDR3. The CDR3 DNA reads TGTGCCAGCAGCAAATCCCCTTTTCGGGGGGCGAAAGGAAACACCATATATTTT. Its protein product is CASSKSPFRGAKGNTIYF.

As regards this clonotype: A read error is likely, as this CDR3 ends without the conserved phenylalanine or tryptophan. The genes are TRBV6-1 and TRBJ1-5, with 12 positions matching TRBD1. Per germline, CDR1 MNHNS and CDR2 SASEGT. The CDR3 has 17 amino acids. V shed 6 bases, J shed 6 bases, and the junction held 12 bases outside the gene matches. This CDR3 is CASRDRDRGRIGQPQHC. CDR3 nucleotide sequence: TGTGCCAGCAGGGACCGGGACAGGGGGCGAATAGGTCAGCCCCAGCATTGT.

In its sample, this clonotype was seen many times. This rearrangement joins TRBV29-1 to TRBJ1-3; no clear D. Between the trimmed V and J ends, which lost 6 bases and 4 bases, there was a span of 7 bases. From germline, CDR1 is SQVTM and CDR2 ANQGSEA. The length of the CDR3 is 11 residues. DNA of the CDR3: TGCAGCGTCGGCCGAGGAAACACCATATATTTT. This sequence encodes CSVGRGNTIYF.

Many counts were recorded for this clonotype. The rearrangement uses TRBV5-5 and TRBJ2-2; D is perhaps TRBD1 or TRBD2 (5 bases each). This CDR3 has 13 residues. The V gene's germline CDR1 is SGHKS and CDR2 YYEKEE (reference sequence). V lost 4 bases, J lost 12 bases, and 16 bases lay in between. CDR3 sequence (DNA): TGTGCCAGCAGCCCGTCCTCCAGGGACCAGCTGTTTTTT. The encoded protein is CASSPSSRDQLFF.

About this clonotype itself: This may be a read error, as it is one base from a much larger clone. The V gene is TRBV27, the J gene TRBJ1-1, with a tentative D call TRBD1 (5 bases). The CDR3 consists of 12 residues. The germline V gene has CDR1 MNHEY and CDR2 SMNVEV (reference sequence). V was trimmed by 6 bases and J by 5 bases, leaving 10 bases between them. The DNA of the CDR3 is TGTGCCAGCAGCTCAGGGAAAACTGAAGCTTTCTTT. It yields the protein CASSSGKTEAFF.

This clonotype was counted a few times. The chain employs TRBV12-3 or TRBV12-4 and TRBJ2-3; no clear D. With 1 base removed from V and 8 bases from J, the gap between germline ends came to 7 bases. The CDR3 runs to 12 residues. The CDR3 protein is CASSLDRTTQYF. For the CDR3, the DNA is TGTGCCAGCAGTTTAGACAGAACTACGCAGTATTTT.

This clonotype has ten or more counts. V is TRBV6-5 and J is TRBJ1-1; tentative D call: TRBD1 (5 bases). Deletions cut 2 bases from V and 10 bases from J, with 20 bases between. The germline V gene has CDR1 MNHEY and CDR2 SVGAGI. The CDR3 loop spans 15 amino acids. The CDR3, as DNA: TGTGCCAGCAGTTACGCCGGGACCCCGCGGAGTGGAGCTTTCTTT. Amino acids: CASSYAGTPRSGAFF.

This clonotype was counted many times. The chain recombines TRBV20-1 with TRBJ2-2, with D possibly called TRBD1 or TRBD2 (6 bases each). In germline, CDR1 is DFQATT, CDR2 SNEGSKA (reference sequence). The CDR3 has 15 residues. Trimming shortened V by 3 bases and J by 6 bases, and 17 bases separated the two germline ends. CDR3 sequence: CSARTGAPGPGELFF. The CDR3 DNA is TGCAGTGCTAGGACGGGGGCCCCAGGACCCGGGGAGCTGTTTTTT.

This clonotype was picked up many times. The CDR3 loop is CSTPADGGYGYTF. CDR3 in DNA: TGCAGCACCCCCGCAGACGGGGGGTATGGCTACACCTTC. The gene calls are TRBV29-1 and TRBJ1-2, with D possibly being TRBD1 (5 bases). The CDR3 totals 13 residues. CDR1 is SQVTM, CDR2 ANQGSEA, per germline. V lost 8 bases, J lost 5 bases, and 18 bases lay in between. The variable domain in full, completed from reference TRBV29-1 and TRBJ1-2, reads SAVISQKPSRDICQRGTSLTIQCQVDSQVTMMFWYRQQPGQSLTLIATANQGSEATYESGFVIDKFPISRPNLTFSTLTVSNMSPEDSSIYLCSTPADGGYGYTFGSGTRLTVV.

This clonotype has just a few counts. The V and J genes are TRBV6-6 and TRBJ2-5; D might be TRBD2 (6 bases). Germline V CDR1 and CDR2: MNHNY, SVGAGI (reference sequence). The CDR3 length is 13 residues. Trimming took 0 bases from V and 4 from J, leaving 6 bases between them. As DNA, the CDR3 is TGTGCCAGCAGTTACTCGGGGGGAGAGACCCAGTACTTC. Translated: CASSYSGGETQYF.

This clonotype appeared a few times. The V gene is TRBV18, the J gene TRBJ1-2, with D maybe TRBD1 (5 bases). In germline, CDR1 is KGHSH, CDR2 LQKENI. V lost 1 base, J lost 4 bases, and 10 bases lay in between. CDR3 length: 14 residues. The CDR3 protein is CASSPRGLGYGYTF. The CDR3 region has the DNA TGTGCCAGCTCACCACGGGGACTGGGCTATGGCTACACCTTC.